The subject of this entry is one T cell receptor beta chain. Then a second PCR, running roughly 6 to 11 cycles, was carried out with a sample-barcoded 5' primer and a J-beta primer mix. TCRdb reprocessed the 5' RACE reads via MiXCR and lists one record per CDR3 protein. The sample consists of approximately 900,000 distinct CDR3 sequences, around 29% of them appearing once. These data are taken from a study of blood T cells in healthy people across ages. V was shortened by 5 bases and J by 4 bases, with 15 bases between the two germline ends. The germline V gene encodes CDR1 MNHEY and CDR2 SVGAGI. The CDR3 runs to 15 residues. These same records also appear under a second study, on T cells of mothers and their children. This second study notes: RNA was extracted, and all of it went into cDNA synthesis at roughly 1.5 ug per 15 ul.

This rearrangement joins TRBV6-5 to TRBJ1-5; possibly TRBD1 for D (6 bases). The material sequenced was blood. The receptor was derived from a woman aged 35 to 49 in good health. CDR3 DNA: TGTGCCAGCAGTCCCTCAACAGGGTTGAATCAGCCCCAGCATTTT. Translating gives CASSPSTGLNQPQHF.